The present T cell receptor beta chain was sequenced within a study of T cells in Graves' hyperthyroidism and ophthalmopathy. Study observations and caveats: Blood samples included most of the expanded thyroid clonotypes exceeding 0.001.

Many counts were recorded for this clonotype. Its antigen is undetermined. RNA transcripts were the template for amplifying TCR beta CDR3 regions. Using the HTBI primer set, a first-round RT-PCR was run on the TCR CDR3. In TCRdb, the multiplex PCR reads were re-called with MiXCR into one record per CDR3 protein. The sample has 450,000 to 700,000 distinct CDR3 sequences; 40% to 55% are singletons. Trimming removed 6 bases at V and 4 bases at J, with 10 bases between. This CDR3 has 13 residues. Per the germline V gene, CDR1 is WNHNN and CDR2 is SYGVQD (reference sequence). Exclusion followed for patients with uncontrolled infection, other autoimmune disease, pregnancy or lactation. Diagnostic assessment was based on clinical symptoms, serum thyroxine and TRAb, thyroid ultrasound and orbital computed tomography.

Specimen: peripheral blood or thyroid tissue (not recorded which). The chain uses TRBV10-1 and TRBJ1-5, with D perhaps TRBD1 (5 bases). The sequence was collected from an adult woman with Graves' disease, either hyperthyroidism or ophthalmopathy (not recorded which). In DNA, the CDR3 is TGCGCCAGCAGCGACAGAATTAATCAGCCCCAGCATTTT. Translated: CASSDRINQPQHF.